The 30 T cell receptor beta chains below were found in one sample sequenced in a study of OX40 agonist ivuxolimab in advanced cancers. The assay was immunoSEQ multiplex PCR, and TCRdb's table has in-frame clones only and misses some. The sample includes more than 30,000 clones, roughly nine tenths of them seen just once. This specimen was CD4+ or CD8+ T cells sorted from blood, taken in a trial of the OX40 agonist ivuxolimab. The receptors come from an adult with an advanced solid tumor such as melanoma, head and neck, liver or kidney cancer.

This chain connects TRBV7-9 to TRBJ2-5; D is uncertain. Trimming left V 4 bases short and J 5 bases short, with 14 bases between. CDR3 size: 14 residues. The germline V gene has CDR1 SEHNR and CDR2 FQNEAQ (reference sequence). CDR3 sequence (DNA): TGTGCCAGCAGCTCAGACTGGGTAATTGAGACCCAGTACTTC. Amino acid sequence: CASSSDWVIETQYF.

The CDR3 here is CASRIASGSLGEQYF. The CDR3 region has the DNA TGTGCCAGCAGGATTGCTAGCGGGAGCCTCGGCGAGCAGTACTTC. The chain carries TRBV2 and TRBJ2-7; 10 nucleotides agree with TRBD2. Germline V lookup: CDR1 SNHLY, CDR2 FYNNEI. This CDR3 comprises 15 residues. J lost 6 bases, V lost 6 bases, and 11 bases had no gene match.

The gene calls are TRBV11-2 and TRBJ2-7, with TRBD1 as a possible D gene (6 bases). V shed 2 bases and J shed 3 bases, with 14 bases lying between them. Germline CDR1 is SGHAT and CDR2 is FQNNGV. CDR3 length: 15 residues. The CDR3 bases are TGTGCCAGCAGCTTATCCCCAGGGGATGACTACGAGCAGTACTTC. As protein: CASSLSPGDDYEQYF.

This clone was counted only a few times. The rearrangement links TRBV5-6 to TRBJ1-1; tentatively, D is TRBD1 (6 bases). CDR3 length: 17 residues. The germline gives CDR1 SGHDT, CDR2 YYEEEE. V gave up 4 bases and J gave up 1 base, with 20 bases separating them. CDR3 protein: CASSPLRGAKGNTEAFF. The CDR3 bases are TGTGCCAGCAGCCCGCTAAGGGGGGCGAAGGGGAACACTGAAGCTTTCTTT.

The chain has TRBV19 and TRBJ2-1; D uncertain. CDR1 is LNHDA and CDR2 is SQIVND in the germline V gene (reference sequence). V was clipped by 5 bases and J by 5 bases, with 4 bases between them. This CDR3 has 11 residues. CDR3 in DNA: TGTGCCAGTAGTCACCACAATGAGCAGTTCTTC. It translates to CASSHHNEQFF.

The CDR3 sequence is CASSYMGYTDTQYF. The CDR3, as DNA: TGTGCCAGCAGTTATATGGGTTACACAGATACGCAGTATTTT. This chain joins TRBV6-5 and TRBJ2-3; D is unclear. Germline V gives CDR1 MNHEY, CDR2 SVGAGI. The CDR3 totals 14 residues. Trimming cost V 3 bases and J 2 bases, with 9 bases left between them.

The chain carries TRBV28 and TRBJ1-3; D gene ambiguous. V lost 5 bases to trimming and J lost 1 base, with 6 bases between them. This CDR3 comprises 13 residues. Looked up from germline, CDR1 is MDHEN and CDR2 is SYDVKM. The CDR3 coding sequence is TGTGCCAGCAGTAGACCTTCTGGAAACACCATATATTTT. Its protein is CASSRPSGNTIYF.

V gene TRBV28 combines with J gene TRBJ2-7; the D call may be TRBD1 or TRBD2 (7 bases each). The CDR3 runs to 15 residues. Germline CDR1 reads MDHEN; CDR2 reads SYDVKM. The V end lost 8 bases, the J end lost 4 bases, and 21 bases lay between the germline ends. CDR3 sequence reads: CASGRGGTVLYEQYF. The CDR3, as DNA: TGTGCCAGCGGAAGGGGGGGGACAGTTTTATACGAGCAGTACTTC.

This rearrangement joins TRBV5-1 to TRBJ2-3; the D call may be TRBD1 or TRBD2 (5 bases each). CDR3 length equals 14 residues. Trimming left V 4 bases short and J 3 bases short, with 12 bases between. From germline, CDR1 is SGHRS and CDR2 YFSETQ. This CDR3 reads CASSGGRGTDTQYF. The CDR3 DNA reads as TGCGCCAGCAGCGGGGGACGGGGAACAGATACGCAGTATTTT.

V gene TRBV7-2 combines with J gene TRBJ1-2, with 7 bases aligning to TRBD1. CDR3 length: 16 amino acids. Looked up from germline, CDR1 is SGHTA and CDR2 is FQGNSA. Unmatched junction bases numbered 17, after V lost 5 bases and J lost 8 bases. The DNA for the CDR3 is TGTGCCAGCAGCCTGGGACAGCCCGGAGATGGGGGAGGCTACACCTTC. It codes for CASSLGQPGDGGGYTF.

The DNA for the CDR3 is TGTGCCATCAGAGAAAGGGACGTCGCTCGTTCACCCCTCCACTTT. It encodes CAIRERDVARSPLHF. V is TRBV10-3 and J is TRBJ1-6, with a possible D match to TRBD1 (5 bases). The germline V gene has CDR1 ENHRY and CDR2 SYGVKD. Trimming removed 6 bases at V and 9 bases at J, with 18 bases between. This CDR3 is 15 amino acids long.

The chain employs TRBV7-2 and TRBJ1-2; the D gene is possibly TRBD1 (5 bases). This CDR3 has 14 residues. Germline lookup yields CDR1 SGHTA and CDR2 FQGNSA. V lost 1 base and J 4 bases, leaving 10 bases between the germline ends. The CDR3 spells CASSLDGQGYGYTF. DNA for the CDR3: TGTGCCAGCAGCTTAGATGGTCAGGGCTATGGCTACACCTTC.

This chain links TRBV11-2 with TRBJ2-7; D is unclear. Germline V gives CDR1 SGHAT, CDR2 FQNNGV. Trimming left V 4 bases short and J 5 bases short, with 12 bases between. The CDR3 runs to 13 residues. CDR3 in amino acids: CASSYPGSNEQYF. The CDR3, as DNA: TGTGCCAGCAGCTATCCCGGCAGTAACGAGCAGTACTTC.

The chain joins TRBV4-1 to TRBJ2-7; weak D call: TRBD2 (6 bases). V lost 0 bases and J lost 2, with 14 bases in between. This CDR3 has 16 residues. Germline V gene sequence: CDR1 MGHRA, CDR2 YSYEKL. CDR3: CASSQEPGLSTYEQYF. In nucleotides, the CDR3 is TGCGCCAGCAGCCAAGAGCCGGGACTTTCAACCTACGAGCAGTACTTC.

CDR3 sequence reads: CASSGNSGEETQYF. As DNA, the CDR3 is TGCGCCAGCAGCGGGAATAGCGGCGAAGAGACCCAGTACTTC. The genes are TRBV5-1 and TRBJ2-5; TRBD2 is a possible D gene (6 bases). Per the germline V gene, CDR1 is SGHRS and CDR2 is YFSETQ. The CDR3 is 14 residues long. V lost 4 bases and J 3 bases, leaving 13 bases between the germline ends.

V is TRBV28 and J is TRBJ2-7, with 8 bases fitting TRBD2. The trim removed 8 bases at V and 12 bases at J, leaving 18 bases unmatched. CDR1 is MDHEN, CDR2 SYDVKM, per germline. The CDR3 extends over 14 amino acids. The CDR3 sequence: CASQPGGATSKAYF. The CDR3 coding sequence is TGTGCCAGCCAACCGGGGGGGGCAACGTCAAAGGCGTACTTC.

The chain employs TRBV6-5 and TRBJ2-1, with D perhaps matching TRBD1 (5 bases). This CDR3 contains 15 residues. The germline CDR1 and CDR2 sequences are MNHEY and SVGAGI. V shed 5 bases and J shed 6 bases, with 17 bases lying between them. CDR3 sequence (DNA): TGTGCCAGCAGTCCCCTATTAGGGGTTACCAATGAGCAGTTCTTC. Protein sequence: CASSPLLGVTNEQFF.

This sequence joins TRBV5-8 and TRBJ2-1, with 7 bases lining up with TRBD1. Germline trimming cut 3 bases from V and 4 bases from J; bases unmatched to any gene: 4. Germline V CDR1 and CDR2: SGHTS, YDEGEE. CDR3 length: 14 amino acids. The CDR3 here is CASSSWTGYNEQFF. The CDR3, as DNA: TGTGCCAGCAGCTCTTGGACAGGTTACAATGAGCAGTTCTTC.

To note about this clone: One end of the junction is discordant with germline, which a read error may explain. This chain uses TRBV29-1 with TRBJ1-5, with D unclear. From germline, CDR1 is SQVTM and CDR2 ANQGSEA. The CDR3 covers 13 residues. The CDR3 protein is CSVGWSSDQPQHF. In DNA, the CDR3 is TGCAGCGTTGGGTGGAGTAGCGATCAGCCCCAGCATTTT.

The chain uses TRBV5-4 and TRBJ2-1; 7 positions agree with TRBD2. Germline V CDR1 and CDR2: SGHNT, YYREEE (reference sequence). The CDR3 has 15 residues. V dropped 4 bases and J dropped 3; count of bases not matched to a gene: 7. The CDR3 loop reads CASSQTGGSYNEQFF. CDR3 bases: TGTGCCAGCAGCCAGACGGGCGGGAGCTACAATGAGCAGTTCTTC.

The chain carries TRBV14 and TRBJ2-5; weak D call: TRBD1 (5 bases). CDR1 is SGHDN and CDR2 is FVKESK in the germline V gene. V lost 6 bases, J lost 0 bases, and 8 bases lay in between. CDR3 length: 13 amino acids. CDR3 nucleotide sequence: TGTGCCAGCAGGGACATATACCAAGAGACCCAGTACTTC. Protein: CASRDIYQETQYF.

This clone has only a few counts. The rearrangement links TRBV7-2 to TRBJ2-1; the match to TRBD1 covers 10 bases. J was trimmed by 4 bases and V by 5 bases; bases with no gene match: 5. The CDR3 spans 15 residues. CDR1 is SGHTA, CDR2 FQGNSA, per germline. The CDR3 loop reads CASSPRQGAYNEQFF. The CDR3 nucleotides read TGTGCCAGCAGCCCGAGACAGGGGGCTTACAATGAGCAGTTCTTC.

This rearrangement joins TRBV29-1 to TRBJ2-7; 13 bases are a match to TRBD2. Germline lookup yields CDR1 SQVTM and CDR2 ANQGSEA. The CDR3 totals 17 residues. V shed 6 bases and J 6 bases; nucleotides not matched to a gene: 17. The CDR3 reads CSVTPGLAGPRASEQYF. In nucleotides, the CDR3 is TGCAGCGTCACCCCGGGACTAGCGGGACCCCGAGCCAGCGAGCAGTACTTC.

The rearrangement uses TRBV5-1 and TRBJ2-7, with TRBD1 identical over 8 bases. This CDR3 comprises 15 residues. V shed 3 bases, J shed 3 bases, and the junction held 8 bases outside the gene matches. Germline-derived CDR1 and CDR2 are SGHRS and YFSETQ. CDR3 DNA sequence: TGCGCCAGCAGCTCCGGACAGGGAGCGGGCTACGAGCAGTACTTC. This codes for CASSSGQGAGYEQYF.

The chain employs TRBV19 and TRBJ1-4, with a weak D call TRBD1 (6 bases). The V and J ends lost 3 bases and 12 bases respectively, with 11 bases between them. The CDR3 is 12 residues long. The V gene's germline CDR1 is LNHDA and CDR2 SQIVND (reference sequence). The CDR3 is CASSMGRQELFF. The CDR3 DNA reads TGTGCCAGTAGTATGGGCAGACAGGAACTGTTTTTT.

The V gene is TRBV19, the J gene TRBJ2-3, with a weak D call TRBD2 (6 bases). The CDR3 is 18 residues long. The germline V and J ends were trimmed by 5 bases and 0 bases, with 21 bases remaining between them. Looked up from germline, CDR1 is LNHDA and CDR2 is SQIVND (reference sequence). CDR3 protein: CASSLSGWTPSSTDTQYF. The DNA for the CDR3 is TGTGCCAGTAGTCTGAGCGGGTGGACTCCTTCTAGCACAGATACGCAGTATTTT.

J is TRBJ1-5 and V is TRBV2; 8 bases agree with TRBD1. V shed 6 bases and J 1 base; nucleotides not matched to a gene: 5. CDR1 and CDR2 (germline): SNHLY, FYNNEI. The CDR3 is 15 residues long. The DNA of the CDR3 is TGTGCCAGCAGGCAGGGGGCTCACAGCAATCAGCCCCAGCATTTT. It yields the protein CASRQGAHSNQPQHF.

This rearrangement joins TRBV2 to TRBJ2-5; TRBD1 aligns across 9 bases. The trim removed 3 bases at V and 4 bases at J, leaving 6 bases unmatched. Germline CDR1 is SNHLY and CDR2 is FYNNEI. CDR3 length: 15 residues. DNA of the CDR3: TGTGCCAGCAGTGAGACAGGGGGGATGGGAGAGACCCAGTACTTC. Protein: CASSETGGMGETQYF.

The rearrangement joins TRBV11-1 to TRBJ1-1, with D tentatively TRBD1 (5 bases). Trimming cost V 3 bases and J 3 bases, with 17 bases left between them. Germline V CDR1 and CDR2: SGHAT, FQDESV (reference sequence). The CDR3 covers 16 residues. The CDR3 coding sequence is TGTGCCAGCAGCTTCGGCTCGCGGGGGGAGGACACTGAAGCTTTCTTT. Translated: CASSFGSRGEDTEAFF. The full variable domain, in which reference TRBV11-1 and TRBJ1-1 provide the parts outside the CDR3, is EAEVAQSPRYKITEKSQAVAFWCDPISGHATLYWYRQILGQGPELLVQFQDESVVDDSQLPKDRFSAERLKGVDSTLKIQPAELGDSAMYLCASSFGSRGEDTEAFFGQGTRLTVV.

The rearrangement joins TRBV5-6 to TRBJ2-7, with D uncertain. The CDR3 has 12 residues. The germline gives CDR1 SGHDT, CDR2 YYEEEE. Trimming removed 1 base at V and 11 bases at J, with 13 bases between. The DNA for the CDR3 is TGTGCCAGCAGCTTGTATGGGATAACGGAGTACTTC. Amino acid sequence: CASSLYGITEYF.